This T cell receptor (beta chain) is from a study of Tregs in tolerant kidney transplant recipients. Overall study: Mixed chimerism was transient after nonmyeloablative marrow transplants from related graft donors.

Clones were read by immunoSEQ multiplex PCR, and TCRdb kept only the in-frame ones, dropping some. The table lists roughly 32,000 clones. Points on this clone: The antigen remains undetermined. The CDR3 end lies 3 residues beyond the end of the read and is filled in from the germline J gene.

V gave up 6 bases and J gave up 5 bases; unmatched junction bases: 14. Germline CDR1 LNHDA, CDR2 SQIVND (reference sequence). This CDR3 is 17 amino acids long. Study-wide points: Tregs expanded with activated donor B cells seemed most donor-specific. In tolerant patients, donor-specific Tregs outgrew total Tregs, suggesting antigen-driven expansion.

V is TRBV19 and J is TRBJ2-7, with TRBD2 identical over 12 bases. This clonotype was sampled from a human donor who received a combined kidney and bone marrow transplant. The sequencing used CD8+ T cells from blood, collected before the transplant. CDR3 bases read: TGTGCCAGTAGCCACCTTCGGCTAGCGGGAGGGCCCAACGAG. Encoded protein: CASSHLRLAGGPNE. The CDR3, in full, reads CASSHLRLAGGPNEQYF.